These T cell receptor beta chains were read from a single sample in a study of shared clonotypes between healthy human individuals. TCRdb's copy holds only in-frame clones and misses some; the assay was immunoSEQ multiplex PCR. The table has roughly 850,000 clones, 90% to 97% seen once. The sequenced sample was naive CD8+ T cells sorted from blood. All receptors derive from a man aged 30 to 45 in good health. The CDR3 runs from the conserved cysteine through the conserved F or W. Fields, in order: J gene, D gene, V gene, CDR3 DNA, CDR3 protein. A D gene is named only where the DNA matches it firmly.

TRBJ2-7 TRBD1 TRBV14 TGTGCCAGCAGCCAGGGACAGGGATACGACGAGCAGTACTTC CASSQGQGYDEQYF
TRBJ2-5 TRBD2 TRBV5-1 TGCGCCAGCAGCTTTGAAGATAGCGGGGCCGTCCAAGAGACCCAGTACTTC CASSFEDSGAVQETQYF
TRBJ2-7 NA TRBV29-1 TGCAGCGTCGGAGGGGTATACGAGCAGTACTTC CSVGGVYEQYF
TRBJ1-1 NA TRBV5-4 TGTGCCAGCAGCTTGAGGCCGAACACTGAAGCTTTCTTT CASSLRPNTEAFF
TRBJ1-2 TRBD1 TRBV5-4 TGTGCCAGCAGCAAAGATACCGGGACAGATTTCGATGGCTACACCTTC CASSKDTGTDFDGYTF
TRBJ2-1 NA TRBV9 TGTGCCAGCAGCGTAGGACGAGACAATGAGCAGTTCTTC CASSVGRDNEQFF
TRBJ2-7 NA TRBV27 TGTGCCAGCAGTTTTACGGGGTTCGGGGAGCAGTACTTC CASSFTGFGEQYF
TRBJ1-5 NA TRBV7-8 TGTGCCAGCAGCCCCCATCTGGGGGGTAGCAATCAGCCCCAGCATTTT CASSPHLGGSNQPQHF
TRBJ2-1 TRBD2 TRBV29-1 TGCAGCGTTGGGTTGACTAGCGGGAGTTACAATGAGCAGTTCTTC CSVGLTSGSYNEQFF
TRBJ2-1 NA TRBV29-1 TGCAGCGTCGAAACTAGTTGGGACTCCAATGAGCAGTTCTTC CSVETSWDSNEQFF
TRBJ2-1 NA TRBV5-1 TGCGCCAGCAGCTTGGGACCGGGTCCGCTAGACGCGGGCTACAATGAGCAGTTCTTC CASSLGPGPLDAGYNEQFF
TRBJ2-7 NA TRBV29-1 TGCAGCGTTGAGGTAGCGGAGTCACTCGAGCAGTACTTC CSVEVAESLEQYF
TRBJ2-5 TRBD2 TRBV28 TGTGCCAGCAGTTCGGGACTAACGGAGACCCAGTACTTC CASSSGLTETQYF
TRBJ2-7 TRBD1 TRBV7-2 TGTGCCAGCAGCTTGGGGGACAGGGGGAGCGAGCAGTACTTC CASSLGDRGSEQYF
TRBJ1-1 TRBD1 TRBV6-1 TGTGCCAGCGGGACAGGGGTTGCAGCTTTCTTT CASGTGVAAFF
TRBJ1-2 NA TRBV6-6 TGTGCCAGCAGTTACTCGAACGGTAACTATGGCTACACCTTC CASSYSNGNYGYTF
TRBJ2-1 NA TRBV18 TGTGCCAGCTCACCACCGGAGCGCTACGAGAACAATGAGCAGTTCTTC CASSPPERYENNEQFF
TRBJ1-5 NA TRBV4-1 TGCGCCAGCAGCCAAATGGGGTTGGATCAGCCCCAGCATTTT CASSQMGLDQPQHF
TRBJ1-5 TRBD1 TRBV2 TGTGCCAGCACAGGGACAGGCATACAGCCCCAGCATTTT CASTGTGIQPQHF
TRBJ1-2 NA TRBV10-2 TGCGCCAGCAGTCCCCTTCGGCAGCTGGATGGCTACACCTTC CASSPLRQLDGYTF
TRBJ1-4 NA TRBV6-5 TGTGCCAGCAGTCCCCTGGGCGGTTTTAATGAAAAACTGTTTTTT CASSPLGGFNEKLFF
TRBJ2-7 TRBD1 TRBV15 TGTGCCACCAGCAGAGATCAGGGGGCCTACGAGCAGTACTTC CATSRDQGAYEQYF
TRBJ2-2 NA TRBV2 TGTGCCAGCAGTGAAACGCTGGTCGTCCGAGTGGCGAACACCGGGGAGCTGTTTTTT CASSETLVVRVANTGELFF
TRBJ2-7 NA TRBV6-5 TGTGCCAGCGCCGAGCGGTACTCCTACGAGCAGTACTTC CASAERYSYEQYF
TRBJ2-1 NA TRBV2 TGTGCCACGGGGGTTGATGAGCAGTTCTTC CATGVDEQFF
TRBJ2-7 TRBD1 TRBV5-1 TGCGCCAGCAGCCACCGGGACAGGGGAGACGAGCAGTACTTC CASSHRDRGDEQYF
TRBJ2-2 TRBD1 TRBV5-1 TGCGCCAGCAGCACATGGGGCGGGACAGGGGGCACCGGGGAGCTGTTTTTT CASSTWGGTGGTGELFF
TRBJ2-1 NA TRBV29-1 TGCAGCGTCTCGGTCAATGAGCAGTTCTTC CSVSVNEQFF
TRBJ2-3 NA TRBV9 TGTGCCAGCAGCGTAGGCGGGGGCGCCGTAGATACGCAGTATTTT CASSVGGGAVDTQYF
TRBJ2-5 TRBD2 TRBV11-2 TGTGCCAGCAGCACCTTAAGGGAGGGGAGTGAGACCCAGTACTTC CASSTLREGSETQYF
TRBJ2-1 TRBD2 TRBV15 TGTGCCACCAGCAGACGTAGCGGGGGACCCTACAATGAGCAGTTCTTC CATSRRSGGPYNEQFF
TRBJ2-1 NA TRBV14 TGTGCCAGCAGCTCAAGGAGGCTAAGCACCTACAATGAGCAGTTCTTC CASSSRRLSTYNEQFF
TRBJ2-1 TRBD2 TRBV30 TGTGCCTGGAGTAATGGATTAGCGGGAGCTCGGGAGCAGTTCTTC CAWSNGLAGAREQFF
TRBJ1-2 NA TRBV27 TGTGCCAGCAGGAGTTATGGCTACACCTTC CASRSYGYTF
TRBJ2-5 TRBD2 TRBV10-2 TGCGCCAGCAGTGAGTCCGGGGGGTACCAAGAGACCCAGTACTTC CASSESGGYQETQYF
TRBJ1-2 NA TRBV2 TGTGCCAGCATCGACTATGGCTACACCTTC CASIDYGYTF
TRBJ2-7 TRBD1 TRBV19 TGTGCCAGTTCCGGGACAGTCAAGAACGAGCAGTACTTC CASSGTVKNEQYF
TRBJ2-1 NA TRBV14 TGTGCCAGCAGCCAAGCGTGGTTGGTCGGGGAGCAGTTCTTC CASSQAWLVGEQFF
TRBJ1-2 TRBD1 TRBV7-8 TGTGCCAGCAGCCAAGGGACAGTAGGAGCTGGCTACACCTTC CASSQGTVGAGYTF
TRBJ2-3 TRBD2 TRBV28 TGTGCCAGCTACGGGGGGGATACGCAGTATTTT CASYGGDTQYF
TRBJ1-4 NA TRBV2 TGTGCCAGCAGTGCTACGGATGTACGGGGCGGCGAAAAACTGTTTTTT CASSATDVRGGEKLFF
TRBJ2-7 TRBD2 TRBV14 TGTGCCAGCAGCCAGGGACTACCTCTCGAGCAGTACTTC CASSQGLPLEQYF